This T cell receptor beta chain was recorded in a study of blood T cells in healthy people across ages. General observations from the study: Roughly linear declines in TCR beta diversity per million T cells occurred with age. Underestimates were what the diversity estimates from one million T cells were considered to be.

Looked up from germline, CDR1 is MNHEY and CDR2 is SMNVEV (reference sequence). The CDR3 sequence is 15 residues long. A word on this clonotype: What it binds is unknown. Compared with germline, one end of the junction differs, possibly owing to a read error.

The use of a sample-barcoded 5' primer and a J-beta primer mix characterized a second PCR of about 7 to 12 cycles. TCRdb called the 5' RACE reads again in MiXCR, with one record for every CDR3 protein. The sample lists 750,000 to 850,000 distinct CDR3 sequences, 25% occurring once. The sample also formed part of further work on T cells of mothers and their children. That source reports: A slight, non-significant increase in overlap was found for related mother-child pairs relative to unrelated pairs. Persisting microchimeric T cell clones went undetected.

Sequences were obtained from blood. J is TRBJ1-5 and V is TRBV27; no firm D call. This sequence originates from a boy younger than 18 in good health. Here the CDR3 reads CASSISHWGNQPQHF. The CDR3 DNA reads as TGTGCCAGCAGTATATCACATTGGGGCAATCAGCCCCAGCATTTT.